Listed here are 31 T cell receptor beta chains from one sample, sequenced in a study of siplizumab effects on memory and regulatory T cells. The repertoire was sequenced with immunoSEQ multiplex PCR; TCRdb's copy has only in-frame clones and lacks some. The sample lists roughly 100,000 clones, roughly 90% seen once, with 0.9% to 1.4% in the top ten. The sequenced sample was CD4+ T cells sorted from blood. The receptors were sampled from a human donor in good health.

The V gene is TRBV15, the J gene TRBJ2-7, with TRBD2 as a possible D gene (5 bases). Trimming stripped 0 bases from V and 8 bases from J, with 14 bases between. CDR3 length: 14 amino acids. CDR1 is LNHNV, CDR2 YYDKDF, per germline (reference sequence). CDR3 sequence (DNA): TGTGCCACCAGCAGAGATCGGGCGGGCAAACAGCAGTACTTC. Translation: CATSRDRAGKQQYF.

V is TRBV7-3 and J is TRBJ2-3, with D possibly called TRBD1 or TRBD2 (5 bases each). There are 13 residues in the CDR3. The germline V and J ends were trimmed by 5 bases and 14 bases, with 20 bases remaining between them. In germline, CDR1 is SGHTA, CDR2 FQGTGA. The chain's CDR3 is CASSLGAPRDLYF. The CDR3, as DNA: TGTGCCAGCAGCCTTGGGGCTCCTAGGGACCTGTATTTT.

This rearrangement joins TRBV19 to TRBJ1-1, with 7 bases identical to TRBD1. The V and J ends lost 5 bases and 8 bases, in that order; junction bases with no gene match: 8. This CDR3 spans 13 amino acids. CDR1 is LNHDA, CDR2 SQIVND, per germline (reference sequence). Here the CDR3 DNA reads TGTGCCAGTAGTGACAGGGAGAGTCGAGAAGCTTTCTTT. As protein: CASSDRESREAFF.

This clone occurred once. The chain couples TRBV28 to TRBJ1-5, with D possibly being TRBD1 (6 bases). The CDR3 consists of 14 residues. CDR1 is MDHEN and CDR2 is SYDVKM in the germline V gene. V lost 7 bases and J lost 1, with 11 bases in between. The CDR3 loop is CASIGGQSNQPQHF. The DNA for the CDR3 is TGTGCCAGCATTGGGGGACAAAGCAATCAGCCCCAGCATTTT.

The chain links TRBV28 to TRBJ2-2; D gene uncertain. V was trimmed by 2 bases and J by 2 bases, leaving 9 bases between them. The V gene's germline CDR1 is MDHEN and CDR2 SYDVKM. The CDR3 has 15 amino acids. CDR3 residues: CASSLRAKNTGELFF. The CDR3 nucleotides read TGTGCCAGCAGTTTAAGGGCAAAAAACACCGGGGAGCTGTTTTTT.

The chain combines TRBV5-1 with TRBJ2-7, with D unresolved. The CDR3 consists of 13 residues. The germline V gene has CDR1 SGHRS and CDR2 YFSETQ. The V end was cut by 2 bases, the J end by 2 bases, with 8 bases between. The CDR3 region is CASSFRTTYEQYF. Written as DNA, the CDR3 is TGCGCCAGCAGCTTTAGGACCACCTACGAGCAGTACTTC.

This rearrangement joins TRBV29-1 to TRBJ2-3, with unresolved D. Germline V lookup: CDR1 SQVTM, CDR2 ANQGSEA. The CDR3 is made up of 14 amino acids. Trimming stripped 5 bases from V and 1 base from J, with 13 bases between. The CDR3 DNA sequence: TGCAGCGTTTCTGAGGATATACGCACAGATACGCAGTATTTT. Translated: CSVSEDIRTDTQYF.

The CDR3 is CAWSVGGATSGREETQYF. The CDR3 bases are TGTGCCTGGAGTGTAGGTGGGGCAACTAGCGGGAGGGAAGAGACCCAGTACTTC. The V gene is TRBV30, the J gene TRBJ2-5, with TRBD2 identical over 13 bases. V lost 0 bases and J lost 3; bases outside the gene matches: 10. The CDR3 length is 18 residues. Germline values: CDR1 GTSNPN, CDR2 SVGIG (reference sequence).

This clone appeared a single time. CDR3 sequence (DNA): TGCGCCAGCAGCTTGAAGGGTTTGGACACTGAAGCTTTCTTT. Its protein product is CASSLKGLDTEAFF. This chain uses TRBV5-1 with TRBJ1-1; D is undetermined. Trimming took off 1 base at V and 3 bases at J, with 10 bases between the two ends. Germline-derived CDR1 and CDR2 are SGHRS and YFSETQ. The CDR3 runs to 14 residues.

This chain uses TRBV29-1 with TRBJ2-7; D remains ambiguous. CDR3 length: 12 residues. Germline CDR1 reads SQVTM; CDR2 reads ANQGSEA. V was clipped by 4 bases and J by 5 bases, with 12 bases between them. The CDR3 DNA reads as TGCAGCGTTGGGCCGACTCCGAACGAGCAGTACTTC. It translates to CSVGPTPNEQYF.

The chain couples TRBV11-2 to TRBJ2-5, with 7 bases that match TRBD2. Germline V CDR1 and CDR2: SGHAT, FQNNGV. Unmatched junction bases numbered 8, after V lost 8 bases and J lost 2 bases. This CDR3 region has 14 residues. Here the CDR3 reads CASAASGLQETQYF. The DNA for the CDR3 is TGTGCCAGCGCGGCTAGCGGTTTACAAGAGACCCAGTACTTC.

The chain recombines TRBV19 with TRBJ1-2; D not certain. Trimming cost V 2 bases and J 4 bases, with 8 bases left between them. Germline values: CDR1 LNHDA, CDR2 SQIVND (reference sequence). The CDR3 totals 13 residues. CDR3 residues: CASSISRLYGYTF. The CDR3 DNA reads TGTGCCAGTAGTATATCCAGACTCTATGGCTACACCTTC.

The chain employs TRBV28 and TRBJ1-4; TRBD1 is a possible D gene (5 bases). Germline values: CDR1 MDHEN, CDR2 SYDVKM. The CDR3 length is 13 residues. Trimming removed 1 base at V and 14 bases at J, with 14 bases between. CDR3 in amino acids: CASSLSLGLGLFF. The CDR3 nucleotides are TGTGCCAGCAGTTTATCGCTGGGGCTAGGTCTGTTTTTT.

The chain couples TRBV11-3 to TRBJ2-3; no clear D gene. The V and J ends lost 1 base and 6 bases respectively, with 11 bases between them. There are 14 residues in the CDR3. CDR1 and CDR2 (germline): SGHNT, YENEEA. DNA of the CDR3: TGTGCCAGCAGCTTAGGTAGATCGTCCGATACGCAGTATTTT. Translated: CASSLGRSSDTQYF. Filled out from reference TRBV11-3 and TRBJ2-3, the complete variable domain reads EAGVVQSPRYKIIEKKQPVAFWCNPISGHNTLYWYLQNLGQGPELLIRYENEEAVDDSQLPKDRFSAERLKGVDSTLKIQPAELGDSAVYLCASSLGRSSDTQYFGPGTRLTVL.

The V and J genes are TRBV7-8 and TRBJ2-5; 11 bases agree with TRBD2. The length of the CDR3 is 14 residues. Trimming took 5 bases from V and 2 from J; bases not matched to a gene: 1. The germline V gene has CDR1 SGHVS and CDR2 FQNEAQ. CDR3 sequence reads: CASSRTSGQETQYF. The CDR3, as DNA: TGTGCCAGCAGCCGGACTAGCGGGCAAGAGACCCAGTACTTC.

The rearrangement uses TRBV6-1 and TRBJ2-3; D call uncertain. Germline V gene data show CDR1 as MNHNS and CDR2 as SASEGT. This CDR3 has 17 amino acids. V was pared by 3 bases and J by 2 bases, with 18 bases between. The CDR3 region has the DNA TGTGCCAGCAGTGATGGCAGTCTGGTAAGAAACACAGATACGCAGTATTTT. This encodes CASSDGSLVRNTDTQYF.

This sequence joins TRBV5-1 and TRBJ2-5; 9 bases line up with TRBD2. V gave up 0 bases and J gave up 1 base; unmatched junction bases: 7. The germline V gene has CDR1 SGHRS and CDR2 YFSETQ. CDR3 size: 17 residues. CDR3 nucleotides: TGCGCCAGCAGCTTGGGGGCTAGCGGGACACTCCAAGAGACCCAGTACTTC. Residues: CASSLGASGTLQETQYF.

J is TRBJ2-2 and V is TRBV18; D is possibly TRBD1 (6 bases). Trimming removed 4 bases from V and 3 bases from J, with 12 bases in between. CDR1 is KGHSH and CDR2 is LQKENI in the germline V gene. The CDR3 is 15 amino acids. CDR3 amino acids: CASSLLQGYTGELFF. CDR3 nucleotides: TGTGCCAGCTCACTGCTACAGGGTTACACCGGGGAGCTGTTTTTT.

The chain recombines TRBV12-5 with TRBJ2-7; the D call may be TRBD1 or TRBD2 (5 bases each). With 5 bases removed from V and 6 bases from J, the gap between germline ends came to 14 bases. This CDR3 is 13 amino acids long. Germline CDR1 is LGHNT and CDR2 is FRNRAP. The CDR3 loop reads CASGPGTPGEQYF. The CDR3 bases are TGTGCTAGTGGTCCCGGGACCCCGGGCGAGCAGTACTTC.

The chain recombines TRBV5-4 with TRBJ2-7; D remains ambiguous. V was clipped by 0 bases and J by 4 bases, with 14 bases between them. The germline V gene has CDR1 SGHNT and CDR2 YYREEE (reference sequence). This CDR3 is built from 15 residues. DNA for the CDR3: TGTGCCAGCAGCTTGGGGGCCCCAGGATTATACGAGCAGTACTTC. Its translation is CASSLGAPGLYEQYF.

The chain links TRBV19 to TRBJ1-4; 7 positions match TRBD1. This CDR3 has 15 residues. After removal of 7 bases from V and 6 bases from J, the junction contained 11 bases not matched to a gene. Germline values: CDR1 LNHDA, CDR2 SQIVND (reference sequence). The DNA of the CDR3 is TGTGCCAGTAACCACGATGACAGGGCGGATGAAAAACTGTTTTTT. Translated, it gives CASNHDDRADEKLFF. Drawing the rest from reference TRBV19 and TRBJ1-4, the complete variable domain is DGGITQSPKYLFRKEGQNVTLSCEQNLNHDAMYWYRQDPGQGLRLIYYSQIVNDFQKGDIAEGYSVSREKKESFPLTVTSAQKNPTAFYLCASNHDDRADEKLFFGSGTQLSVL.

The chain combines TRBV13 with TRBJ1-2, with 7 bases matching TRBD1. Germline V lookup: CDR1 PRHDT, CDR2 FYEKMQ (reference sequence). There are 15 residues in the CDR3. With V trimmed by 3 bases and J by 8 bases, 12 bases remained unmatched. The CDR3 sequence is CASSFNRGLVRGYTF. CDR3 sequence (DNA): TGTGCCAGCAGCTTCAACAGGGGTCTAGTTCGAGGCTACACCTTC.

This clone was observed once. The V gene is TRBV7-9, the J gene TRBJ1-3, with D hard to call. The CDR3 loop spans 13 amino acids. The germline V gene has CDR1 SEHNR and CDR2 FQNEAQ (reference sequence). V was pared by 8 bases and J by 8 bases, with 16 bases between. CDR3 nucleotides: TGTGCCAGCGACGGCTCTAGGGTGGACACCATATATTTT. Its translation is CASDGSRVDTIYF.

In nucleotides, the CDR3 is TGCGCCAGCAGCTCAGTACTAACCCGCACAGATACGCAGTATTTT. It codes for CASSSVLTRTDTQYF. The chain employs TRBV5-1 and TRBJ2-3, with D hard to call. The CDR3 covers 15 residues. Trimming shortened V by 3 bases and J by 1 base, and 12 bases separated the two germline ends. Germline CDR1 is SGHRS and CDR2 is YFSETQ.

The rearrangement links TRBV10-2 to TRBJ2-2, with TRBD1 identical over 8 bases. The CDR3 covers 14 residues. Looked up from germline, CDR1 is WSHSY and CDR2 is SAAADI. The J segment lost 4 bases and the V segment lost 8 bases, leaving 6 bases of the junction unmatched. The CDR3 DNA is TGCGCCAGCGTATCAGGGGGCCGCACCGGGGAGCTGTTTTTT. Protein: CASVSGGRTGELFF.

The DNA for the CDR3 is TGTGCCAGCAGCAAAGGGACTAGCGGTGCGAACACCGGGGAGCTGTTTTTT. It translates to CASSKGTSGANTGELFF. V and J are TRBV7-9 and TRBJ2-2; 11 bases align to TRBD2. The CDR3 totals 17 residues. CDR1 SEHNR and CDR2 FQNEAQ come from the germline V gene (reference sequence). J was trimmed by 0 bases and V by 5 bases; bases with no gene match: 5.

This clone was seen once. This chain's CDR3 is CASSESAKNIQYF. The DNA of the CDR3 is TGTGCCAGCAGTGAATCGGCCAAAAACATTCAGTACTTC. V and J are TRBV6-1 and TRBJ2-4; no clear D. Trimming took off 2 bases at V and 1 base at J, with 3 bases between the two ends. CDR3 length: 13 residues. The germline V gene encodes CDR1 MNHNS and CDR2 SASEGT.

This chain uses TRBV5-1 with TRBJ2-3; D is ambiguous. Germline lookup yields CDR1 SGHRS and CDR2 YFSETQ. The CDR3 contains 15 residues. V was clipped by 6 bases and J by 0 bases, with 14 bases between them. For the CDR3, the DNA is TGCGCCAGCAAGTTGCCTGGAATCAGCACAGATACGCAGTATTTT. Protein: CASKLPGISTDTQYF.

The V gene is TRBV5-6, the J gene TRBJ2-5, with TRBD1 identical over 7 bases. CDR1 is SGHDT, CDR2 YYEEEE, per germline. V was pared by 4 bases and J by 5 bases, with 11 bases of the junction left unmatched. This CDR3 comprises 15 residues. The DNA of the CDR3 is TGTGCCAGCAGCCAAAATACAGGGGCCGGGGAGACCCAGTACTTC. It yields the protein CASSQNTGAGETQYF.

The chain employs TRBV2 and TRBJ2-5; TRBD1 agrees at 7 bases. There are 15 residues in the CDR3. J lost 5 bases, V lost 8 bases, and 14 bases had no gene match. CDR1 SNHLY and CDR2 FYNNEI come from the germline V gene. The CDR3 DNA reads TGTGCCAGCGGCGCCTTAACAGGGGCTGGCGAGACCCAGTACTTC. It specifies CASGALTGAGETQYF.

The rearrangement links TRBV6-5 to TRBJ1-2; no clear D gene. The V end was cut by 6 bases, the J end by 2 bases, with 7 bases between. Germline V gene lookup returns CDR1 MNHEY and CDR2 SVGAGI. The CDR3 is 12 residues long. The CDR3: CASRQLNYGYTF. The CDR3 coding sequence is TGTGCCAGCAGACAGCTAAACTATGGCTACACCTTC.